This TCR beta chain was identified during a study of cytomegalovirus exposure and HLA in healthy donors. The overall study: Earlier, approximately 180 million T cells were analyzed, and fewer than 120 million unique TCR beta sequences were found among them.

This clone was counted a few times. What it binds is unknown. Study-wide points: Trimming of TCR beta V- and J-genes showed a link, identified in a later analysis, to a missense DCLRE1C variant. Sequencing depth roughly uniform across donors was assumed in presence/absence analyses.

13 Jbeta primers and 60 Vbeta primers were used for the PCR. Method: immunoSEQ multiplex PCR; TCRdb's copy keeps in-frame clones and lacks some. The sample has 130,000 or so clones, more than 60% seen once; the top ten hold over 2%. The sequenced sample consisted of PBMCs. The receptor comes from a woman aged 40 to 49 in good health and CMV-seropositive.

DNA of the CDR3: TGTGCCAGCAGTGACGGGCCACTTACCACAGATACGCAGTATTTT. As protein: CASSDGPLTTDTQYF. V is TRBV6-4 and J is TRBJ2-3; unclear D gene. V was cut by 2 bases and J by 2 bases, with 11 bases left in between. There are 15 residues in the CDR3. Germline-derived CDR1 and CDR2 are MRHNA and SNTAGT.